Described below is a single T cell receptor beta chain sequence and its context. TCRdb reprocessed the 5' RACE reads via MiXCR and lists one record per CDR3 protein. Altogether roughly 750,000 distinct CDR3 sequences are present, approximately 22% being singletons, with the ten largest covering about 4.5%. Germline CDR1 reads SGHRS; CDR2 reads YFSETQ. The CDR3 runs 15 residues. V was pared by 6 bases and J by 3 bases, with 16 bases between. These data belong to a study of identical twins. In addition, the sample was reused for a study of T cells expressing NK-cell markers.

This sequence originates from a woman aged 18-35 years in good health. The sequenced material came from PBMCs. The rearrangement joins TRBV5-1 to TRBJ2-1; tentatively, D is TRBD1 (6 bases). CDR3: CASNPSTGFYNEQFF. The CDR3 nucleotides are TGCGCCAGCAATCCTTCGACAGGCTTCTACAATGAGCAGTTCTTC.